This is a list of T cell receptor beta chains from one sample in a study of a mutant IDH1 vaccine in newly diagnosed glioma. Measured with immunoSEQ multiplex PCR; TCRdb has only the in-frame clones, and not every one. The repertoire holds nearly 15,000 clones, with roughly nine tenths as singletons. Material: PBMCs, obtained from a glioma patient treated with radiotherapy, temozolomide or both. Receptor source: a woman aged 40 to 50 with glioma. Some clones in this sample may be carry-over from other donors' samples. The CDR3 runs from the conserved cysteine through the conserved F or W. D genes are given only for firm matches. Size tells how often a clone was seen (once, few, many) or the class of an expanded clone, and some rows leave it out.

>TRBJ1-1|NA|TRBV6-1|TRBD1
TGTGCCAGCACTGGGACAGCCTTGAACACTGAAGCTTTCTTT
CASTGTALNTEAFF
>TRBJ1-1|NA|TRBV5-6|NA
TGTGCCAGCAGCTGGGGCGGGGGATACACTGAAGCTTTCTTT
CASSWGGGYTEAFF
>TRBJ1-1|NA|TRBV30|NA
TGTGCCTGGAGTGTAGATAGGGGGTGGAACACTGAAGCTTTCTTT
CAWSVDRGWNTEAFF
>TRBJ2-1|NA|TRBV6-1|TRBD2
TGTGCCAGCAACCTAGCGGGGTACAATGAGCAGTTCTTC
CASNLAGYNEQFF
>TRBJ2-1|NA|TRBV18|NA
TGTGCCAGCTCACCCTCAGGGGTCTACAATGAGCAGTTCTTC
CASSPSGVYNEQFF
>TRBJ1-1|NA|TRBV9|NA
TGTGCCAGCAGCGTCGACCCGGGGGGAGTGAACACTGAAGCTTTCTTT
CASSVDPGGVNTEAFF
>TRBJ1-6|few|TRBV7-8|TRBD1
TGTGCCAGCAGCAGGACAGGCGAGGTCTATAATTCACCCCTCCACTTT
CASSRTGEVYNSPLHF
>TRBJ1-1|NA|TRBV27|NA
TGTGCCAGCAGTTTACAACCGGCGGCGGGGACTGAAGCTTTCTTT
CASSLQPAAGTEAFF
>TRBJ1-5|NA|TRBV6-1|NA
TGTGCCAGCACCGGGGGGCAGGCTAACAATCAGCCCCAGCATTTT
CASTGGQANNQPQHF
>TRBJ2-7|NA|TRBV4-1|NA
TGCGCCAGCAGCCTCGGACAGCTATCCTACGAGCAGTACTTC
CASSLGQLSYEQYF
>TRBJ2-2|NA|TRBV28|NA
TGTGCCAGTTGGGCCCTTAACACCGGGGAGCTGTTTTTT
CASWALNTGELFF
>TRBJ2-3|NA|TRBV6-1|NA
TGTGCCAGCAGTGAAGGGTCTAGCGCAATCCCAGATACGCAGTATTTT
CASSEGSSAIPDTQYF
>TRBJ2-1|NA|TRBV30|TRBD1
TGTGCCTGGAGTGGGACAGGGGTTCCCTACAATGAGCAGTTCTTC
CAWSGTGVPYNEQFF
>TRBJ1-1|once|TRBV27|NA
TGTGCCAGCAGTTTGGACGGGTCTGGGGGGACTGAAGCTTTCTTT
CASSLDGSGGTEAFF
>TRBJ1-3|NA|TRBV13|NA
TGTGCCAGCAGCTCGTTGAGTGTTTCTAACACCATATATTTT
CASSSLSVSNTIYF
>TRBJ2-2|NA|TRBV25-1|NA
TGTGCCAGCAGTGAGGGGCCCGACACCGGGGAGCTGTTTTTT
CASSEGPDTGELFF
>TRBJ2-5|NA|TRBV2|NA
TGTGCCAGCACTCGGCAGTCAAGCCAAGAGACCCAGTACTTC
CASTRQSSQETQYF
>TRBJ2-5|NA|TRBV11-2|NA
TGTGCCAGCAGCTCCAGGGACTTAGAGACCCAGTACTTC
CASSSRDLETQYF
>TRBJ1-3|once|TRBV28|TRBD1
TGTGCCAGCAGTTTTCATGAGGCCGGACAGGGTCGAGGAAACACCATATATTTT
CASSFHEAGQGRGNTIYF
>TRBJ2-7|once|TRBV30|NA
TGTGCCTGGAGTGTACTGTTGTACGAGCAGTACTTC
CAWSVLLYEQYF
>TRBJ1-1|NA|TRBV6-6|NA
TGTGCCAGCAGCAACACTGAAGCTTTCTTT
CASSNTEAFF
>TRBJ2-7|NA|TRBV19|TRBD2
TGTGCCAGTAGTATCCGGGGGAGGGCCCGTAACTACGAGCAGTACTTC
CASSIRGRARNYEQYF
>TRBJ2-7|NA|TRBV5-4|TRBD2
TGTGCCAGCAGCTTAGGTAGCGGGAGGAAGAACTCCTACGAGCAGTACTTC
CASSLGSGRKNSYEQYF
>TRBJ1-2|NA|TRBV11-2|TRBD1
TGTGCCAGCAGCCCCGACAGGGCCTATGGCTACACCTTC
CASSPDRAYGYTF
>TRBJ1-5|NA|TRBV27|NA
TGTGCCAGCAGTTTAGGGGGCGCACGGGGTCAGCCCCAGCATTTT
CASSLGGARGQPQHF
>TRBJ2-5|NA|TRBV7-9|NA
TGTGCCAGCAGCCCCCCCGAGGACCAAGAGACCCAGTACTTC
CASSPPEDQETQYF
>TRBJ2-7|NA|TRBV7-8|TRBD1
TGTGCCAGCAGCCTGGGGACAGAATACGAGCAGTACTTC
CASSLGTEYEQYF
>TRBJ2-4|NA|TRBV7-4|NA
TGTGCCAGCAGCTTAAGGGGACCCCGGGGCATGAAACGGATTCAGTACTTC
CASSLRGPRGMKRIQYF
>TRBJ2-3|NA|TRBV6-6|TRBD2
TGTGCCACTCTTAGCGGGGATACGCAGTATTTT
CATLSGDTQYF
>TRBJ2-5|NA|TRBV4-2|TRBD2
TGTGCCAGCGGCGCCGCGGGAGGGTACGAGACCCAGTACTTC
CASGAAGGYETQYF
>TRBJ2-3|NA|TRBV2|NA
TGTGCCAGCAGGTTGAGGGGGTCGAGCACAGATACGCAGTATTTT
CASRLRGSSTDTQYF
>TRBJ2-6|NA|TRBV7-8|TRBD1
TGTGCCAGCAGCCCCCCAGGGGGCGCGAACACTGGGGCCAACGTCCTGACTTTC
CASSPPGGANTGANVLTF
>TRBJ2-7|NA|TRBV29-1|TRBD1
TGCAGCGTAGGGACAGGGTATGAGCAGTACTTC
CSVGTGYEQYF
>TRBJ2-1|few|TRBV7-2|NA
TGTGCCAGCACCCCTAGCCTTTACAATGAGCAGTTCTTC
CASTPSLYNEQFF
>TRBJ1-2|NA|TRBV5-8|NA
TGTGCCAGCAGCTGGACAGCCCCTGGCTACACCTTC
CASSWTAPGYTF
>TRBJ1-5|NA|TRBV19|NA
TGTGCCAGTAGTACGGGGAGAAGCAATCAGCCCCAGCATTTT
CASSTGRSNQPQHF
>TRBJ1-1|NA|TRBV6-5|TRBD1
TGTGCCAGCAGTCGCGGGGGGACAGGGCCCACTGAAGCTTTCTTT
CASSRGGTGPTEAFF
>TRBJ1-2|NA|TRBV10-3|NA
TGTGCCATCAGTGAGGAGCCCACTTTCGAACAGTACTATGGCTACACCTTC
CAISEEPTFEQYYGYTF
>TRBJ2-2|NA|TRBV19|TRBD1
TGTGCCAGTAGTTCCCTCCCAGGGGGCACCGGGGAGCTGTTTTTT
CASSSLPGGTGELFF
>TRBJ1-2|NA|TRBV7-8|NA
TGTGCCAGCAGCTTCAGTAGACCGATCTATGGCTACACCTTC
CASSFSRPIYGYTF
>TRBJ1-1|NA|TRBV28|NA
TGTGCCAGCAGTTTATACGCCGGTGGGGGTGAAGCTTTCTTT
CASSLYAGGGEAFF
>TRBJ1-5|NA|TRBV6-6|NA
TGTGCCAGCAGTTACCAGCAGGGCTATAGCAATCAGCCCCAGCATTTT
CASSYQQGYSNQPQHF
>TRBJ1-1|NA|TRBV30|NA
TGTGCCTGGAGTCTTACAGGTGCAGGAGCTTTCTTT
CAWSLTGAGAFF
>TRBJ1-4|NA|TRBV4-1|NA
NA
CASSHDFGNEKLFF
>TRBJ2-5|NA|TRBV5-1|TRBD1
TGCGCCAGCAGGGTAGGACAGGGTAGACAAGAGACCCAGTACTTC
CASRVGQGRQETQYF
>TRBJ1-5|NA|TRBV28|NA
TGTGCCAGCAGGACGCCCGCCCCCAATCAGCCCCAGCATTTT
CASRTPAPNQPQHF
>TRBJ1-1|few|TRBV27|TRBD1
TGTGCCAGCAGTTTAACGTCAGGGGGCGGAACTGAAGCTTTCTTT
CASSLTSGGGTEAFF
>TRBJ1-1|NA|TRBV7-8|TRBD1
TGTGCCAGCAGCTTAGGGGGACAGGGCCCTGAAGCTTTCTTT
CASSLGGQGPEAFF
>TRBJ1-2|NA|TRBV2|TRBD1
TGTGCCAGCAGTCCTACAGGGGACTATGGCTACACCTTC
CASSPTGDYGYTF
>TRBJ1-2|NA|TRBV6-6|NA
TGTGCCAGCAGTTCCCTTCAGGGTGATGGAGGCTACACCTTC
CASSSLQGDGGYTF
>TRBJ2-6|NA|TRBV14|TRBD1
TGTGCCAGCAGCCAACCCGGACAGGGGTCCGGGGCCAACGTCCTGACTTTC
CASSQPGQGSGANVLTF
>TRBJ1-4|once|TRBV6-6|NA
TGTGCCAGCAGTTCCCATGCAACTAATGAAAAACTGTTTTTT
CASSSHATNEKLFF
>TRBJ2-7|NA|TRBV27|NA
TGTGCCAGCAGTTTAAAGGGAATCAGCAACGAGCAGTACTTC
CASSLKGISNEQYF
>TRBJ1-4|NA|TRBV7-9|TRBD1
TGTGCCAGCAGCAGACGACAGGGGAAGGGGGAAAAACTGTTTTTT
CASSRRQGKGEKLFF